This TCR beta chain was captured in a study of cytomegalovirus exposure and HLA in healthy donors. On the study more broadly: Genotyping of 300 to 450 donors showed that about 84% belonged to the Caucasian-associated ancestry cluster.

Germline V gene sequence: CDR1 SGHTA, CDR2 FQGTGA. The CDR3 extends over 13 amino acids. The germline V and J ends were trimmed by 3 bases and 7 bases, with 13 bases remaining between them. PCR involved 60 Vbeta and 13 Jbeta primers. TCRdb's table, derived via immunoSEQ multiplex PCR, lists solely in-frame clones and lacks some. The repertoire holds 150,000 to 200,000 clones, with around 83% as singletons. This rearrangement joins TRBV7-3 to TRBJ2-7; tentative D call: TRBD2 (5 bases). The material sequenced was PBMCs. This receptor was obtained from a man aged 50 to 59 in good health and CMV-seronegative. The CDR3 coding sequence is TGTGCCAGCAGCTTGGATCCGACGGGGGAGCAGTACTTC. The encoded protein is CASSLDPTGEQYF. Drawing the rest from reference TRBV7-3 and TRBJ2-7, the complete variable domain is GAGVSQTPSNKVTEKGKYVELRCDPISGHTALYWYRQSLGQGPEFLIYFQGTGAADDSGLPNDRFFAVRPEGSVSTLKIQRTERGDSAVYLCASSLDPTGEQYFGPGTRLTVT.